This TCR beta chain emerged from a study of control samples from healthy donors and cancer patients (dated by TCRdb to 2018 to 2021). The library was prepared using the immunoSEQ multiplex PCR assay. This immuneACCESS table, as held by TCRdb, lists in-frame sequences with V and J called but not all clones. Of the missing ones, under half trace to an unresolved V gene in checked studies; the others have no known cause. The sample yields 130,000 or so clones; 91% were counted once. The ten largest make up more than 6.5% of the sample. Only one count was recorded for this clone. What antigen it recognizes has not been identified. Per-nucleotide qualities are absent, and no much larger clonotype sits a single base away. Unmatched junction bases come to 2, with V trimmed by 5 bases and J by 4 bases. CDR1 and CDR2, per the germline V gene, are SQVTM and ANQGSEA. The CDR3 runs 12 residues from the cysteine to the phenylalanine. Of the read, only the CDR3 DNA is kept; its 36 bases are in frame from base 1.

This receptor chain uses TRBV29-1 and TRBJ2-5; TRBD1 aligns with 9 central bases. Sequences were obtained from blood. The origin of this receptor is a man aged 18 to 35 in good health. The CDR3 here reads CSVRQGVETQYF. The nucleotide sequence reads as follows: TGCAGCGTTAGACAGGGGGTAGAGACCCAGTACTTC.